The T cell receptor (beta chain) described here comes from a study of T cells in Graves' hyperthyroidism and ophthalmopathy. Whole-study findings and limits: Separation of ophthalmopathy from stable hyperthyroidism was achieved by a 13 V-J model. Prediction of ophthalmopathy progression came a median roughly 6.4 months pre-onset.

This clonotype has a count of ten or more. The antigen is not known. This CDR3 region has 12 residues. Trimming took 7 bases from V and 4 from J, leaving 8 bases between them. Germline values: CDR1 SNHLY, CDR2 FYNNEI. TCR beta CDR3 regions were amplified from RNA transcripts. A first-round RT-PCR of the TCR CDR3 used the HTBI primer set. TCRdb used MiXCR to reprocess the multiplex PCR reads, holding one entry per CDR3 protein. This sample has 500,000 to 550,000 distinct CDR3 sequences, with less than 25% found just once. Diagnoses used clinical symptoms, serum thyroxine and TRAb, thyroid ultrasound and orbital computed tomography.

The sequence derives from a man aged 18 to 30 with Graves' hyperthyroidism. The sequenced sample was blood. The chain uses TRBV2 and TRBJ2-1; D gene uncertain. Here the CDR3 reads CASKGSYNEQFF. CDR3 coding DNA: TGTGCCAGCAAAGGGTCGTACAATGAGCAGTTCTTC.